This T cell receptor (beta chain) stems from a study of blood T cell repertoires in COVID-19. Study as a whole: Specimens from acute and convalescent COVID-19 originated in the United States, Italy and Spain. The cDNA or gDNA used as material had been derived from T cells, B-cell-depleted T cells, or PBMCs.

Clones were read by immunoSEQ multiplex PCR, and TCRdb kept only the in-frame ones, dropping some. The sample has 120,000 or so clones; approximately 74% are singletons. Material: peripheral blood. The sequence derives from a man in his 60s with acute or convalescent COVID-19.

The CDR3 sequence: CASRGSGSYEQYF. The CDR3 DNA sequence: TGTGCCAGTAGAGGCTCGGGCTCCTACGAGCAGTACTTC. The rearrangement uses TRBV7-9 and TRBJ2-7; D gene ambiguous. The CDR3 length is 13 residues. Between the trimmed V and J ends, which lost 9 bases and 0 bases, there was a span of 12 bases. The germline gives CDR1 SEHNR, CDR2 FQNEAQ (reference sequence).